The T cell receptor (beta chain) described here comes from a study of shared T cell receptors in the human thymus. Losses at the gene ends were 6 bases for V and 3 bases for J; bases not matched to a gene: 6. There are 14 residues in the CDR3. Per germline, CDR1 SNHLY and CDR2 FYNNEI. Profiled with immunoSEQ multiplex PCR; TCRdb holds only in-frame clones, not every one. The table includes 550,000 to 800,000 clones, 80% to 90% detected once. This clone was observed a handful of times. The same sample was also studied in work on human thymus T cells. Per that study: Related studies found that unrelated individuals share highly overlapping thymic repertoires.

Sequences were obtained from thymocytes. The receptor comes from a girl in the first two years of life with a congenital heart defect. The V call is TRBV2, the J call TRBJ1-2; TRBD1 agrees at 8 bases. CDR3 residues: CASRGGTGDYGYTF. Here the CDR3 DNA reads TGTGCCAGCAGGGGGGGGACAGGTGACTATGGCTACACCTTC.